The 25 T cell receptor beta chains presented below share a single source sample, sequenced in a study of cytomegalovirus exposure and HLA in healthy donors. 13 Jbeta primers and 60 Vbeta primers were used for the PCR. The table came from immunoSEQ multiplex PCR; TCRdb's copy has only in-frame clones and leaves some out. The profile shows approximately 110,000 clones, about 74% of them singletons. The sequencing input was PBMCs. The receptors shown here come from a woman in her fifties or sixties in good health and CMV-seropositive.

This rearrangement joins TRBV7-2 to TRBJ2-5, with D possibly being TRBD2 (6 bases). The DNA end lines up better with TRBJ2-7; the J call may be wrong. This CDR3 is 15 amino acids long. Germline V gene sequence: CDR1 SGHTA, CDR2 FQGNSA. Here the CDR3 reads CASSRPWGTFGEQYF. The CDR3, as DNA: TGTGCCAGCAGCCGCCCCTGGGGGACTTTTGGCGAGCAGTACTTC.

The rearrangement uses TRBV28 and TRBJ1-4; 9 bases match TRBD1. The CDR3 is 15 residues long. Germline V gene data show CDR1 as MDHEN and CDR2 as SYDVKM. J was trimmed by 7 bases and V by 6 bases; bases with no gene match: 9. The CDR3 region has the DNA TGTGCCAGCAGATTTGGGGACAGGGCAAGTGAAAAACTGTTTTTT. Amino acid sequence: CASRFGDRASEKLFF.

This rearrangement joins TRBV7-3 to TRBJ2-3, with 11 bases aligning to TRBD2. The length of the CDR3 is 17 residues. The junction had 4 bases not matched to a gene; V was cut back by 2 bases and J by 0 bases. Germline assignment: CDR1 SGHTA and CDR2 FQGTGA. The chain's CDR3 is CASSLSVAGGSTDTQYF. CDR3 DNA: TGTGCCAGCAGCTTATCTGTAGCGGGGGGGAGCACAGATACGCAGTATTTT.

The chain carries TRBV6-5 and TRBJ2-7; no clear D. V gave up 2 bases and J gave up 2 bases, with 10 bases separating them. CDR3 length equals 14 residues. Germline CDR1 is MNHEY and CDR2 is SVGAGI. Here the CDR3 reads CASSYEYPPYEQYF. The CDR3 DNA reads as TGTGCCAGCAGTTACGAGTATCCCCCCTACGAGCAGTACTTC.

The gene calls are TRBV18 and TRBJ1-5, with TRBD1 matching over 7 bases. This CDR3 comprises 17 residues. Germline CDR1 KGHSH, CDR2 LQKENI. Germline trimming cut 0 bases from V and 4 bases from J; bases unmatched to any gene: 9. The CDR3 coding sequence is TGTGCCAGCTCACCACCAAAGGCAGGGGGTAAGAATCAGCCCCAGCATTTT. This sequence encodes CASSPPKAGGKNQPQHF.

This clone was picked up a small number of times. The chain has TRBV5-6 and TRBJ2-2; D possibly corresponds to TRBD1 (5 bases). Germline CDR1 reads SGHDT; CDR2 reads YYEEEE. The CDR3 extends over 14 amino acids. V dropped 0 bases and J dropped 7 bases, with 10 bases sitting between them. CDR3 DNA sequence: TGTGCCAGCAGCTTGGTTTCAGGGTACGGGGAGCTGTTTTTT. Its protein is CASSLVSGYGELFF. Combining the CDR3 with reference TRBV5-6 and TRBJ2-2 gives the whole variable domain DAGVTQSPTHLIKTRGQQVTLRCSPKSGHDTVSWYQQALGQGPQFIFQYYEEEERQRGNFPDRFSGHQFPNYSSELNVNALLLGDSALYLCASSLVSGYGELFFGEGSRLTVL.

This clone was counted a few times. CDR3 amino acids: CASSPRSIDAEAFF. The CDR3 DNA follows: TGTGCCAGCTCACCACGTAGTATCGATGCTGAAGCTTTCTTT. V is TRBV18 and J is TRBJ1-1; D gene unclear. The CDR3 contains 14 residues. The germline V and J ends were trimmed by 1 base and 6 bases, with 12 bases remaining between them. From germline, CDR1 is KGHSH and CDR2 LQKENI.

The chain links TRBV19 to TRBJ1-6, with 11 bases fitting TRBD1. The CDR3 loop spans 15 amino acids. The germline V gene encodes CDR1 LNHDA and CDR2 SQIVND (reference sequence). V trimming: 5 bases; J trimming: 8 bases; junction bases outside the gene matches: 5. CDR3 DNA sequence: TGTGCCAGTAGTGGGAGGACAGGGGGCGATTCACCCCTCCACTTT. Protein product: CASSGRTGGDSPLHF.

This rearrangement joins TRBV28 to TRBJ1-2, with D possibly TRBD1 on 5 matching bases. The CDR3 sequence is 15 residues long. Between the trimmed V and J ends, which lost 1 base and 4 bases, there was a span of 13 bases. The V gene's germline CDR1 is MDHEN and CDR2 SYDVKM. The CDR3: CASSLYGGGGYGYTF. CDR3 nucleotide sequence: TGTGCCAGCAGTTTATATGGGGGGGGTGGCTATGGCTACACCTTC.

The rearrangement joins TRBV2 to TRBJ1-1; D is undetermined. Trimming left V 0 bases short and J 8 bases short, with 13 bases between. Germline V gene data show CDR1 as SNHLY and CDR2 as FYNNEI. This CDR3 contains 14 residues. This CDR3 is CASSEARMIIEAFF. The CDR3 DNA is TGTGCCAGCAGTGAAGCGAGAATGATAATCGAAGCTTTCTTT.

On this clone: The junction departs from germline at one end; a sequencing error may be responsible. As DNA, the CDR3 is TGTGCCGGCAGCCTATCGACAGCCTCTAATGAAAAACTGTTTTTT. This encodes CAGSLSTASNEKLFF. The rearrangement joins TRBV7-9 to TRBJ1-4; perhaps TRBD1 as D (5 bases). Germline loops: CDR1 SEHNR, CDR2 FQNEAQ (reference sequence). This CDR3 is built from 15 residues.

Comments on this clone: Different DNA sequences within this sample yield the same CDR3. The chain carries TRBV27 and TRBJ2-7, with D maybe TRBD2 (6 bases). Trimming removed 2 bases from V and 0 bases from J, with 8 bases in between. CDR3 length: 14 residues. Germline-derived CDR1 and CDR2 are MNHEY and SMNVEV (reference sequence). This chain's CDR3 is CASSLGGSSYEQYF. CDR3 coding DNA: TGTGCCAGCAGTTTAGGGGGGAGCTCCTACGAGCAGTACTTC.

The table lists this clone with a count of one. The chain is built from TRBV29-1 and TRBJ2-1, with TRBD2 matching over 10 bases. V lost 7 bases, J lost 6 bases, and 6 bases stayed unmatched. The CDR3 length is 13 residues. Per the germline V gene, CDR1 is SQVTM and CDR2 is ANQGSEA. CDR3 in DNA: TGCAGCGGAGCGGGGGGGCGAGGCAATGAGCAGTTCTTC. Protein sequence: CSGAGGRGNEQFF.

The rearrangement uses TRBV6-1 and TRBJ2-1; D gene ambiguous. This CDR3 comprises 14 residues. Trimming left V 3 bases short and J 8 bases short, with 14 bases between. The germline V gene has CDR1 MNHNS and CDR2 SASEGT. CDR3 DNA: TGTGCCAGCAGTGACCCCTTTCCTAGAGATGAGCAGTTCTTC. Translation: CASSDPFPRDEQFF.

The chain links TRBV6-5 to TRBJ1-2; D unclear. The V gene lost 0 bases and the J gene lost 7 bases, with 12 bases spanning the gap. CDR1 is MNHEY, CDR2 SVGAGI, per germline. This CDR3 has 14 residues. CDR3 amino acids: CASSYSPGMGGYTF. The CDR3 nucleotides read TGTGCCAGCAGTTACTCTCCGGGGATGGGTGGCTACACCTTC.

The V and J genes are TRBV18 and TRBJ2-1; tentative D call: TRBD1 (6 bases). The CDR3 has 17 amino acids. Per germline, CDR1 KGHSH and CDR2 LQKENI. Trimming took 0 bases from V and 0 from J, leaving 12 bases between them. CDR3 protein: CASSPPVGTFSYNEQFF. CDR3 sequence (DNA): TGTGCCAGCTCACCACCGGTGGGGACATTCTCCTACAATGAGCAGTTCTTC.

The V call is TRBV19, the J call TRBJ2-7, with D possibly TRBD2 on 5 matching bases. V was shortened by 0 bases and J by 6 bases, with 15 bases between the two germline ends. CDR1 and CDR2 (germline): LNHDA, SQIVND (reference sequence). CDR3 length equals 15 residues. CDR3 bases: TGTGCCAGTAGTATAGATTTTGCCAGTCTAGCCGAGCAGTACTTC. The encoded protein is CASSIDFASLAEQYF. Supplemented by reference TRBV19 and TRBJ2-7, the full variable domain reads DGGITQSPKYLFRKEGQNVTLSCEQNLNHDAMYWYRQDPGQGLRLIYYSQIVNDFQKGDIAEGYSVSREKKESFPLTVTSAQKNPTAFYLCASSIDFASLAEQYFGPGTRLTVT.

This chain uses TRBV7-2 with TRBJ1-4; 7 bases fit TRBD1. The CDR3 sequence is 15 residues long. V was clipped by 5 bases and J by 3 bases; unmatched bases: 6. Germline CDR1 is SGHTA and CDR2 is FQGNSA. The CDR3 DNA is TGTGCCAGCAGCGTATCCGGGACAGCTAATGAAAAACTGTTTTTT. Translation: CASSVSGTANEKLFF.

The V call is TRBV7-6, the J call TRBJ2-7; possibly TRBD2 for D (6 bases). Trimming removed 5 bases from V and 6 bases from J, with 14 bases in between. From germline, CDR1 is SGHVS and CDR2 FNYEAQ. CDR3 length: 13 amino acids. CDR3 nucleotide sequence: TGTGCCAGCAGCCTACTCGCGGAGGGCGAGCAGTACTTC. Its protein product is CASSLLAEGEQYF.

The chain joins TRBV4-2 to TRBJ1-2, with 7 bases matching TRBD1. Trimming removed 3 bases from V and 7 bases from J; junction bases left unmatched: 11. Germline CDR1 LGHNA, CDR2 YNFKEQ. The CDR3 totals 15 residues. In DNA form, the CDR3 reads TGTGCCAGCAGCCATGCAACCGGACAGGTCGGTGGCTACACCTTC. It yields the protein CASSHATGQVGGYTF.

The chain couples TRBV7-8 to TRBJ1-5, with D unresolved. Germline V gene lookup returns CDR1 SGHVS and CDR2 FQNEAQ. The CDR3 is 13 amino acids. Trimming stripped 3 bases from V and 4 bases from J, with 7 bases between. In DNA, the CDR3 is TGTGCCAGCAGCTTTCAGTCGAATCAGCCCCAGCATTTT. The encoded protein is CASSFQSNQPQHF.

The chain uses TRBV7-2 and TRBJ1-2, with 7 bases lining up with TRBD1. V dropped 3 bases and J dropped 4; count of bases not matched to a gene: 2. CDR3 length: 13 amino acids. Germline V CDR1 and CDR2: SGHTA, FQGNSA. The CDR3 DNA sequence: TGTGCCAGCAGCTTGGGACAGTCCTATGGCTACACCTTC. The encoded protein is CASSLGQSYGYTF.

The J gene is TRBJ1-5, the V gene TRBV19; TRBD1 agrees at 7 bases. Germline CDR1 reads LNHDA; CDR2 reads SQIVND (reference sequence). V trimming: 3 bases; J trimming: 3 bases; junction bases outside the gene matches: 5. This CDR3 is 15 amino acids long. Written as DNA, the CDR3 is TGTGCCAGTAGTATCGGAGGGGGCCTCAATCAGCCCCAGCATTTT. It codes for CASSIGGGLNQPQHF.

The chain combines TRBV25-1 with TRBJ1-2; D is possibly TRBD1 (6 bases). The V gene lost 3 bases and the J gene lost 2 bases, with 10 bases spanning the gap. This CDR3 comprises 14 residues. CDR1 is MGHDK, CDR2 SYGVNS, per germline. The CDR3 sequence: CASSDQGRNYGYTF. CDR3 nucleotide sequence: TGTGCCAGCAGTGATCAGGGGCGAAACTATGGCTACACCTTC.

This chain connects TRBV4-3 to TRBJ1-2, with D perhaps matching TRBD1 (6 bases). The CDR3 has 15 amino acids. The germline V and J ends were trimmed by 0 bases and 4 bases, with 12 bases remaining between them. CDR1 LGHNA and CDR2 YSLEER come from the germline V gene. CDR3 in amino acids: CASSQEKQGRYGYTF. The CDR3 DNA reads as TGCGCCAGCAGCCAAGAAAAACAGGGTCGCTATGGCTACACCTTC.